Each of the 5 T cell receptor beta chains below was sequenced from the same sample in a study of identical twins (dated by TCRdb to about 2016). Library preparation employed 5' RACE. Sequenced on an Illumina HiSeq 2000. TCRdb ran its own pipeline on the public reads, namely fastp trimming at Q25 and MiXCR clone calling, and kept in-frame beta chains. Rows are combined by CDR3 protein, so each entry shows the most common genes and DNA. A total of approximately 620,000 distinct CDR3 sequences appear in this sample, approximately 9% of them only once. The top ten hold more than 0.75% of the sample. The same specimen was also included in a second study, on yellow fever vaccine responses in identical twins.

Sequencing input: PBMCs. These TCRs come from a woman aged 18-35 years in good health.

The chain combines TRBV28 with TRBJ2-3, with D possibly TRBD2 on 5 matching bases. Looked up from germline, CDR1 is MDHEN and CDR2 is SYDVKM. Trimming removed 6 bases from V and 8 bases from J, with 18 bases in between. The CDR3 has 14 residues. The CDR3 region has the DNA TGTGCCAGCAGCCAACCCTCGGGGTGGGGTACGCAGTATTTT. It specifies CASSQPSGWGTQYF.

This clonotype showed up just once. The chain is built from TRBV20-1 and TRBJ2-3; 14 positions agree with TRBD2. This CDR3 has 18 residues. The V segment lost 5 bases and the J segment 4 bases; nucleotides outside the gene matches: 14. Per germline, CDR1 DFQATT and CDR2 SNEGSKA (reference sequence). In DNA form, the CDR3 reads TGCAGTGCTGGCCGCCGACTAGCGGGAGGGCCCCCTGCAGATACGCAGTATTTT. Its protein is CSAGRRLAGGPPADTQYF.

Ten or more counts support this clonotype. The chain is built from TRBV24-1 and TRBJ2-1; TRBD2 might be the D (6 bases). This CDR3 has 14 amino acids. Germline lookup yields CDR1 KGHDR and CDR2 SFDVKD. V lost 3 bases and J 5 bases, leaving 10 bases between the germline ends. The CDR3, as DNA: TGTGCCACCAGTGATGCGGGAAGAAACAATGAGCAGTTCTTC. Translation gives CATSDAGRNNEQFF.

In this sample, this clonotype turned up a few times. Here the CDR3 reads CASSAYRVSGYPEAFF. CDR3 nucleotide sequence: TGTGCCAGCAGCGCTTATAGAGTTTCGGGGTACCCTGAAGCTTTCTTT. This rearrangement joins TRBV11-2 to TRBJ1-1; D not resolved. Trimming removed 5 bases at V and 6 bases at J, with 22 bases between. This CDR3 comprises 16 residues. Looked up from germline, CDR1 is SGHAT and CDR2 is FQNNGV.

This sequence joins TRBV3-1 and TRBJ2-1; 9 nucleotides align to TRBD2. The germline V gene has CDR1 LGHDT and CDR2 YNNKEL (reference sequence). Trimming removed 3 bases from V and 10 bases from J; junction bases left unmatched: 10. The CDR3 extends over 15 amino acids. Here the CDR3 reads CASSHVSGGTHEQFF. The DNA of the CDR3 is TGTGCCAGCAGCCATGTGAGCGGGGGGACGCACGAGCAGTTCTTC.